These 11 T cell receptor beta chains share one sample of origin, sequenced in a study of blood T cell repertoires in COVID-19. Using immunoSEQ multiplex PCR, the repertoire was profiled, and TCRdb retains in-frame clones only, with some absent. The data show 140,000 to 150,000 clones, around four fifths seen once. Sequences were obtained from peripheral blood. These receptors were obtained from a human donor in a cohort sampled during active COVID-19.

The chain joins TRBV7-2 to TRBJ2-5, with D perhaps matching TRBD2 (5 bases). Trimming stripped 5 bases from V and 4 bases from J, with 17 bases between. The germline gives CDR1 SGHTA, CDR2 FQGNSA. This CDR3 comprises 15 residues. The CDR3 nucleotides read TGTGCCAGCAGCCCCCGGATGAGGGCGCTAGAGACCCAGTACTTC. Amino acids: CASSPRMRALETQYF. Supplemented by reference TRBV7-2 and TRBJ2-5, the full variable domain reads GAGVSQSPSNKVTEKGKDVELRCDPISGHTALYWYRQSLGQGLEFLIYFQGNSAPDKSGLPSDRFSAERTGGSVSTLTIQRTQQEDSAVYLCASSPRMRALETQYFGPGTRLLVL.

The chain links TRBV7-2 to TRBJ2-2, with a weak D call TRBD2 (5 bases). Trimming shortened V by 5 bases and J by 2 bases, and 12 bases separated the two germline ends. Germline assignment: CDR1 SGHTA and CDR2 FQGNSA. The CDR3 consists of 15 residues. The CDR3 nucleotides are TGTGCCAGCAGCCTGGGAACTAGTAACACCGGGGAGCTGTTTTTT. This sequence encodes CASSLGTSNTGELFF.

This chain uses TRBV18 with TRBJ1-5; D may be TRBD1 (5 bases). Germline CDR1 and CDR2: KGHSH and LQKENI. The CDR3 is made up of 13 amino acids. The germline V and J ends were trimmed by 3 bases and 5 bases, with 8 bases remaining between them. The DNA for the CDR3 is TGTGCCAGCTCACCCACCAGGGATCAGCCCCAGCATTTT. Residues: CASSPTRDQPQHF.

The chain is built from TRBV7-8 and TRBJ1-5; weak D call: TRBD1 (6 bases). V shed 5 bases and J shed 6 bases, with 11 bases lying between them. Per the germline V gene, CDR1 is SGHVS and CDR2 is FQNEAQ. CDR3 length equals 13 residues. The CDR3 coding sequence is TGTGCCAGCAGCCCGGGGGGGGCTCAGCCCCAGCATTTT. This encodes CASSPGGAQPQHF.

The chain combines TRBV27 with TRBJ2-5; 9 positions match TRBD2. Germline V gene sequence: CDR1 MNHEY, CDR2 SMNVEV (reference sequence). V lost 5 bases and J lost 3; bases outside the gene matches: 7. The CDR3 length is 15 residues. CDR3 in DNA: TGTGCCAGCAGTCCCATTAGCGGGGGAGAAGAGACCCAGTACTTC. Its protein product is CASSPISGGEETQYF.

The V and J genes are TRBV2 and TRBJ1-6, with a tentative D call TRBD1 (6 bases). In germline, CDR1 is SNHLY, CDR2 FYNNEI. V was shortened by 8 bases and J by 6 bases, with 14 bases between the two germline ends. This CDR3 has 14 residues. The CDR3 region has the DNA TGTGCCAGCGGGGGCCTCTGTCGTAATTCACCCCTCCACTTT. It specifies CASGGLCRNSPLHF.

The V gene is TRBV28, the J gene TRBJ1-1; weak D call: TRBD1 (6 bases). The V and J ends lost 5 bases and 0 bases respectively, with 10 bases between them. CDR1 and CDR2 (germline): MDHEN, SYDVKM. The CDR3 runs 14 residues. CDR3 nucleotides: TGTGCCAGCAGTAAGGGACAAATGAACACTGAAGCTTTCTTT. This encodes CASSKGQMNTEAFF. The full variable domain, its missing parts supplied by reference TRBV28 and TRBJ1-1, is DVKVTQSSRYLVKRTGEKVFLECVQDMDHENMFWYRQDPGLGLRLIYFSYDVKMKEKGDIPEGYSVSREKKERFSLILESASTNQTSMYLCASSKGQMNTEAFFGQGTRLTVV.

The chain is built from TRBV27 and TRBJ1-6; TRBD1 agrees at 9 bases. Losses at the gene ends were 2 bases for V and 8 bases for J; bases not matched to a gene: 4. CDR1 and CDR2 from the germline V gene are MNHEY and SMNVEV (reference sequence). CDR3 length equals 15 residues. CDR3 coding DNA: TGTGCCAGCAGTTTAGGGACAGGGTTTGATTCACCCCTCCACTTT. Amino acids: CASSLGTGFDSPLHF.

The chain uses TRBV11-2 and TRBJ2-2; D is undetermined. V was shortened by 3 bases and J by 4 bases, with 18 bases between the two germline ends. CDR1 SGHAT and CDR2 FQNNGV come from the germline V gene. The CDR3 is 17 amino acids. In nucleotides, the CDR3 is TGTGCCAGCAGCTTCCGGCCTAATGTACGGAGCACCGGGGAGCTGTTTTTT. It translates to CASSFRPNVRSTGELFF.

CDR3 nucleotides: TGTGCCAGCAGCTTAATTGGACAGGGGAACACTGAAGCTTTCTTT. This encodes CASSLIGQGNTEAFF. J is TRBJ1-1 and V is TRBV7-9; TRBD1 agrees at 8 bases. Trimming took 2 bases from V and 1 from J; bases not matched to a gene: 3. The CDR3 runs 15 residues. Germline CDR1 and CDR2: SEHNR and FQNEAQ (reference sequence).

V gene TRBV18 combines with J gene TRBJ2-7, with 8 bases matching TRBD1. Germline V lookup: CDR1 KGHSH, CDR2 LQKENI. Trimming took 6 bases from V and 4 from J; bases not matched to a gene: 5. The CDR3 is 13 residues long. CDR3 in amino acids: CASSRTGSYEQYF. The CDR3 coding sequence is TGTGCCAGCTCCCGGACAGGGTCGTACGAGCAGTACTTC.